This T cell receptor (beta chain) was found in a study of cytomegalovirus exposure and HLA in healthy donors. CDR3 length: 14 residues. Trimming shortened V by 5 bases and J by 1 base, and 11 bases separated the two germline ends. The V gene's germline CDR1 is MNHEY and CDR2 SVGAGI. PCR used 60 Vbeta primers and 13 Jbeta primers. The table came from immunoSEQ multiplex PCR; TCRdb's copy has only in-frame clones and leaves some out. Its table lists under 75,000 clones. Remarks on this clone: Its antigen is undetermined.

Study findings and constraints: The study assumed roughly uniform donor sequencing depth for presence/absence analyses.

The clonotype originates from a female donor in good health and CMV-seropositive. Sequencing used PBMCs. The rearrangement uses TRBV6-5 and TRBJ1-1; D unresolved. CDR3 amino acids: CASSLGRRNTEAFF. As DNA, the CDR3 is TGTGCCAGCAGTCTAGGGAGGCGGAACACTGAAGCTTTCTTT.